Described below is a single TCR beta chain sequence and its context. This clonotype was counted between two and nine times. The specificity of this receptor is unknown. No much larger clone is present one base from it, and per-base qualities are unavailable. Spanning cysteine to phenylalanine, the CDR3 consists of 12 amino acids. This entry keeps only the CDR3 DNA: 36 bases, framed from base 1. V and J lose 7 bases and 2 bases, and a span of 8 bases separates them. Reading the germline V gene gives CDR1 SNHLY and CDR2 FYNNEI. These data come from a study of response to subunit inactivated influenza vaccine (dated by TCRdb to the late 2010s). Regarding the study in general: The study used deep quantitative T cell receptor repertoire profiling to track responses to a trivalent subunit inactivated influenza vaccine. The paper as a whole reports these results and caveats: The authors proposed that each seasonal influenza vaccination may bring in only a limited number of new T cells.

Library prep was done by RT-PCR. The sequencer was an Illumina HiSeq 2500. The public reads were reprocessed in TCRdb via fastp at Q25 and MiXCR, keeping in-frame beta chains. Every distinct CDR3 protein forms one entry, paired with its most common genes and DNA. A total of about 520,000 distinct CDR3 sequences appear in this sample, roughly 7.6% of them only once. The ten largest clones capture under 15% of the sample. The receptor chain draws on TRBV2 and TRBJ1-2, and perhaps TRBD1 as D gene, on 5 matching bases. This specimen was PBMCs from blood, taken approximately 25 months after vaccination. The TCR was taken from a man between 50 and 69 years old who received an inactivated influenza vaccine. Donor details come from another sample of the same person, matched by shared clones. The CDR3 reads as follows: CASTDRNYGYTF. The nucleotide sequence is given as TGTGCCAGCACTGACAGAAACTATGGCTACACCTTC.